This passage covers 31 T cell receptor beta chains from one sample sequenced in a study of identical twins. TCRdb analysed the 5' RACE reads with MiXCR anew, one entry per CDR3 protein. The sample yields 200,000 to 250,000 distinct CDR3 sequences, around 6.5% seen once. The sample was also reused in another study, on T cells expressing NK-cell markers.

Source material: CD8+ T cells sorted from blood. The origin of the receptors is a woman aged 18 to 35 in good health.

In this sample, this clonotype turned up a few times. The DNA for the CDR3 is TGCAGCGGGGTCCGGGATGATGGGGTTTCGGAGCAGTTCTTC. This sequence encodes CSGVRDDGVSEQFF. This chain connects TRBV29-1 to TRBJ2-1; tentative D call: TRBD2 (5 bases). The V gene lost 7 bases and the J gene lost 10 bases, with 23 bases spanning the gap. In germline, CDR1 is SQVTM, CDR2 ANQGSEA. CDR3 length: 14 residues.

This clonotype was seen only a few times. The chain joins TRBV19 to TRBJ2-7, with D hard to call. The length of the CDR3 is 15 residues. Germline lookup yields CDR1 LNHDA and CDR2 SQIVND (reference sequence). The germline V and J ends were trimmed by 8 bases and 6 bases, with 23 bases remaining between them. The DNA for the CDR3 is TGTGCCAGTTCCCGGAACAGCGCCCGGCTTTCCGAGCAGTACTTC. It translates to CASSRNSARLSEQYF.

The V call is TRBV11-1, the J call TRBJ2-3, with D perhaps matching TRBD2 (6 bases). V lost 0 bases and J 6 bases, leaving 19 bases between the germline ends. Germline-derived CDR1 and CDR2 are SGHAT and FQDESV (reference sequence). This CDR3 is built from 17 residues. CDR3 in DNA: TGTGCCAGCAGCTTAGCCGGCGTAGCGGCCGGGGCGGATACGCAGTATTTT. This encodes CASSLAGVAAGADTQYF.

This chain links TRBV28 with TRBJ1-6, with 7 positions matching TRBD1. The V gene end was trimmed by 7 bases and the J gene end by 8 bases; junction bases not matched to a gene: 11. This CDR3 is built from 15 residues. Germline V CDR1 and CDR2: MDHEN, SYDVKM. CDR3 DNA: TGTGCCAGCACCCTCGACCCAGGGGGGCATTCACCCCTCCACTTT. This sequence encodes CASTLDPGGHSPLHF.

This clonotype was recorded a few times. The chain combines TRBV6-4 with TRBJ2-3, with 8 bases identical to TRBD2. V lost 0 bases to trimming and J lost 4 bases; unmatched junction nucleotides: 3. This CDR3 spans 15 amino acids. Germline CDR1 MRHNA, CDR2 SNTAGT. Here the CDR3 DNA reads TGTGCCAGCAGTGACTCGACGGGGGGGCCAGATACGCAGTATTTT. Residues: CASSDSTGGPDTQYF.

This clonotype has ten or more counts. The genes are TRBV6-1 and TRBJ2-3; TRBD2 matches 7 bases. The V segment lost 7 bases and the J segment 8 bases; nucleotides outside the gene matches: 15. Germline values: CDR1 MNHNS, CDR2 SASEGT. The CDR3 has 15 amino acids. The CDR3 coding sequence is TGTGCCAGCACTAACGGGGAGGGGAAAGAGGGTACGCAGTATTTT. Protein product: CASTNGEGKEGTQYF.

This clonotype was counted ten times or more. J is TRBJ2-5 and V is TRBV7-8; D gene uncertain. The CDR3 is 12 amino acids. Deletions cut 2 bases from V and 5 bases from J, with 6 bases between. Germline V gene data show CDR1 as SGHVS and CDR2 as FQNEAQ. CDR3 residues: CASSLTAETQYF. DNA for the CDR3: TGTGCCAGCAGCTTAACTGCGGAGACCCAGTACTTC. Variable domain in full (rest from reference TRBV7-8 and TRBJ2-5): GAGVSQSPRYKVAKRGQDVALRCDPISGHVSLFWYQQALGQGPEFLTYFQNEAQLDKSGLPSDRFFAERPEGSVSTLKIQRTQQEDSAVYLCASSLTAETQYFGPGTRLLVL.

This clonotype was seen many times. V gene TRBV29-1 combines with J gene TRBJ2-1; D remains unclear. Trimming stripped 5 bases from V and 0 bases from J, with 5 bases between. Germline CDR1 reads SQVTM; CDR2 reads ANQGSEA. The CDR3 consists of 12 residues. The CDR3 sequence is CSVRSSYNEQFF. CDR3 DNA sequence: TGCAGCGTTAGGAGCTCCTACAATGAGCAGTTCTTC.

In this sample, this clonotype turned up a few times. The gene calls are TRBV2 and TRBJ2-7, with D maybe TRBD2 (5 bases). Germline V gives CDR1 SNHLY, CDR2 FYNNEI. V lost 4 bases to trimming and J lost 3 bases, with 7 bases between them. The CDR3 is 12 residues long. The CDR3 here is CASSGRFYEQYF. CDR3 sequence (DNA): TGTGCCAGCAGTGGGAGGTTCTACGAGCAGTACTTC. The variable domain in full, with the rest retrieved from reference TRBV2 and TRBJ2-7, is EPEVTQTPSHQVTQMGQEVILRCVPISNHLYFYWYRQILGQKVEFLVSFYNNEISEKSEIFDDQFSVERPDGSNFTLKIRSTKLEDSAMYFCASSGRFYEQYFGPGTRLTVT.

The gene calls are TRBV14 and TRBJ2-3, with no clear D. Germline V lookup: CDR1 SGHDN, CDR2 FVKESK. V was pared by 0 bases and J by 4 bases, with 5 bases between. CDR3 length: 13 amino acids. This CDR3 is CASSQDDSDTQYF. CDR3 bases: TGTGCCAGCAGCCAAGATGATTCAGATACGCAGTATTTT.

This clonotype was counted at least ten times. The chain combines TRBV12-3 or TRBV12-4 with TRBJ2-1, with D perhaps TRBD2 (6 bases). The V and J ends lost 5 bases and 5 bases respectively, with 16 bases between them. The CDR3 sequence is 15 residues long. CDR3 amino acids: CASSPEEGLNNEQFF. Written as DNA, the CDR3 is TGTGCCAGCAGTCCGGAGGAAGGACTAAACAATGAGCAGTTCTTC.

This clonotype was counted many times. The rearrangement links TRBV30 to TRBJ2-1; D is perhaps TRBD2 (5 bases). There are 14 residues in the CDR3. The V gene's germline CDR1 is GTSNPN and CDR2 SVGIG (reference sequence). Here the CDR3 reads CGIYTSGTYNEQFF. The CDR3 region has the DNA TGTGGGATCTACACGAGCGGAACCTACAATGAGCAGTTCTTC. Full variable domain (missing parts from reference TRBV30 and TRBJ2-1): SQTIHQWPATLVQPVGSPLSLECTVEGTSNPNLYWYRQAAGRGLQLLFYSVGIGQISSEVPQNLSASRPQDRQFILSSKKLLLSDSGFYLCGIYTSGTYNEQFFGPGTRLTVL.

The sample holds many counts of this clonotype. This chain links TRBV5-1 with TRBJ2-7, with a possible D match to TRBD1 (5 bases). Germline lookup yields CDR1 SGHRS and CDR2 YFSETQ. The CDR3 totals 13 residues. The V end lost 4 bases, the J end lost 1 base, and 9 bases lay between the germline ends. The CDR3 DNA follows: TGCGCCAGCAGCCTGACAGAATCCTACGAGCAGTACTTC. Translating it yields CASSLTESYEQYF.

This clonotype was observed many times. V is TRBV29-1 and J is TRBJ1-2; D is perhaps TRBD1 (5 bases). The V gene's germline CDR1 is SQVTM and CDR2 ANQGSEA. Trimming shortened V by 7 bases and J by 8 bases, and 17 bases separated the two germline ends. CDR3 length: 12 amino acids. This chain's CDR3 is CSDEGSGPGYTF. In DNA form, the CDR3 reads TGCAGCGACGAAGGGTCAGGGCCCGGCTACACCTTC.

J is TRBJ2-5 and V is TRBV19; TRBD1 aligns across 10 bases. The V segment lost 5 bases and the J segment 5 bases; nucleotides outside the gene matches: 11. Looked up from germline, CDR1 is LNHDA and CDR2 is SQIVND (reference sequence). CDR3 length equals 16 residues. The CDR3 loop reads CASSSGTGAFRETQYF. DNA of the CDR3: TGTGCCAGTAGTTCCGGGACAGGGGCTTTTCGGGAGACCCAGTACTTC. The full variable domain, in which reference TRBV19 and TRBJ2-5 provide the parts outside the CDR3, is DGGITQSPKYLFRKEGQNVTLSCEQNLNHDAMYWYRQDPGQGLRLIYYSQIVNDFQKGDIAEGYSVSREKKESFPLTVTSAQKNPTAFYLCASSSGTGAFRETQYFGPGTRLLVL.

This clonotype was picked up a small number of times. V usage is TRBV5-1 and J usage is TRBJ1-5; a possible D gene is TRBD1 (6 bases). Germline CDR1 SGHRS, CDR2 YFSETQ. CDR3 length: 15 amino acids. Trimming stripped 0 bases from V and 2 bases from J, with 9 bases between. Here the CDR3 DNA reads TGCGCCAGCAGCTTGGAGGGGGTTGGCAATCAGCCCCAGCATTTT. Translated, it gives CASSLEGVGNQPQHF.

V and J are TRBV7-8 and TRBJ2-5; D uncertain. The V gene's germline CDR1 is SGHVS and CDR2 FQNEAQ. The CDR3 is made up of 14 amino acids. Between the trimmed V and J ends, which lost 2 bases and 1 base, there was a span of 8 bases. Here the CDR3 reads CASSLLYSQETQYF. Here the CDR3 DNA reads TGTGCCAGCAGCTTATTGTACAGCCAAGAGACCCAGTACTTC.

V usage is TRBV6-5 and J usage is TRBJ1-4; the D is unclear. V lost 2 bases to trimming and J lost 0 bases, with 4 bases between them. This CDR3 comprises 14 residues. Germline CDR1 is MNHEY and CDR2 is SVGAGI. CDR3 protein: CASSYGATNEKLFF. In nucleotides, the CDR3 is TGTGCCAGCAGTTACGGGGCAACTAATGAAAAACTGTTTTTT.

Many counts were recorded for this clonotype. V and J are TRBV7-9 and TRBJ2-1, with D tentatively TRBD1 or TRBD2 (5 bases each). The germline V and J ends were trimmed by 5 bases and 6 bases, with 17 bases remaining between them. CDR3 length: 15 residues. The germline V gene has CDR1 SEHNR and CDR2 FQNEAQ (reference sequence). This CDR3 is CASSPPRGFSNEQFF. The CDR3 bases are TGTGCCAGCAGCCCTCCGAGGGGCTTCAGCAATGAGCAGTTCTTC.

The CDR3, as DNA: TGTGCCTGGAGTGACTACTCCTCCTACGAGCAGTACTTC. Its protein is CAWSDYSSYEQYF. The gene calls are TRBV30 and TRBJ2-7; D is uncertain. Germline V gene lookup returns CDR1 GTSNPN and CDR2 SVGIG (reference sequence). The CDR3 has 13 residues. V lost 1 base and J 0 bases, leaving 7 bases between the germline ends.

This clonotype has a handful of counts. V gene TRBV27 combines with J gene TRBJ2-3; no clear D gene. V was cut by 3 bases and J by 2 bases, with 9 bases left in between. Per germline, CDR1 MNHEY and CDR2 SMNVEV (reference sequence). The CDR3 spans 14 residues. CDR3 sequence (DNA): TGTGCCAGCAGTTTTTTTGGGCCCACAGATACGCAGTATTTT. Its protein product is CASSFFGPTDTQYF.

The chain couples TRBV9 to TRBJ2-7; 7 nucleotides line up with TRBD2. V was clipped by 3 bases and J by 2 bases; unmatched bases: 5. In germline, CDR1 is SGDLS, CDR2 YYNGEE. The CDR3 sequence is 14 residues long. CDR3 coding DNA: TGTGCCAGCAGCGGCGGGGGTACGGCCTACGAGCAGTACTTC. It is translated as CASSGGGTAYEQYF. The full variable domain, completed using reference TRBV9 and TRBJ2-7, is DSGVTQTPKHLITATGQRVTLRCSPRSGDLSVYWYQQSLDQGLQFLIQYYNGEERAKGNILERFSAQQFPDLHSELNLSSLELGDSALYFCASSGGGTAYEQYFGPGTRLTVT.

This clonotype was observed a handful of times. The chain employs TRBV7-9 and TRBJ2-1, with 7 bases that match TRBD2. Germline loops: CDR1 SEHNR, CDR2 FQNEAQ (reference sequence). The V gene end was trimmed by 7 bases and the J gene end by 6 bases; junction bases not matched to a gene: 6. The CDR3 loop spans 13 amino acids. The DNA for the CDR3 is TGTGCCAGCAACGGACTAGATCGCAATGAGCAGTTCTTC. Translation gives CASNGLDRNEQFF.

This clonotype was found many times. The V gene is TRBV7-9, the J gene TRBJ1-1; no clear D gene. The CDR3 sequence is 14 residues long. Looked up from germline, CDR1 is SEHNR and CDR2 is FQNEAQ (reference sequence). Between the trimmed V and J ends, which lost 3 bases and 4 bases, there was a span of 12 bases. In nucleotides, the CDR3 is TGTGCCAGCAGCTTGAATGGCTTTATCACTGAAGCTTTCTTT. It codes for CASSLNGFITEAFF.

This clonotype has only a few counts. The rearrangement uses TRBV4-1 and TRBJ1-1; D is uncertain. Germline assignment: CDR1 MGHRA and CDR2 YSYEKL. The CDR3 is 15 amino acids. V shed 5 bases and J shed 1 base, with 14 bases lying between them. Written as DNA, the CDR3 is TGCGCCAGCAGCTGGAGTTCTGTGCAGAACACTGAAGCTTTCTTT. As protein: CASSWSSVQNTEAFF.

This clonotype was seen ten or more times. The chain joins TRBV12-3 or TRBV12-4 to TRBJ2-7; D possibly matches TRBD1 or TRBD2 (5 bases each). Trimming cost V 3 bases and J 7 bases, with 16 bases left between them. The CDR3 loop spans 14 amino acids. The CDR3 DNA follows: TGTGCCAGCAGTTTTCTGGCAGGGTCGGGAGAGCAGTACTTC. Protein sequence: CASSFLAGSGEQYF.

This clonotype was recorded a few times. The chain has TRBV6-2 or TRBV6-3 and TRBJ2-1; the match to TRBD2 covers 8 bases. J gave up 9 bases and V 0 bases, and 4 bases lay outside the gene matches. CDR1 MNHEY and CDR2 SVGEGT come from the germline V gene. This CDR3 comprises 14 residues. The CDR3 sequence: CASSYSAGDSEQFF. CDR3 DNA: TGTGCCAGCAGTTACTCAGCGGGAGATTCTGAGCAGTTCTTC.

This clonotype appeared a few times. J is TRBJ2-7 and V is TRBV4-3; D tentatively reads TRBD1 or TRBD2 (5 bases each). Trimming left V 3 bases short and J 0 bases short, with 9 bases between. This CDR3 comprises 14 residues. Per germline, CDR1 LGHNA and CDR2 YSLEER. The CDR3 region has the DNA TGCGCCAGCAGCCAGTCCGGGACCTCCTACGAGCAGTACTTC. Protein: CASSQSGTSYEQYF.

This clonotype has ten or more counts. V and J are TRBV19 and TRBJ2-3; no clear D gene. This CDR3 contains 17 residues. Germline V lookup: CDR1 LNHDA, CDR2 SQIVND (reference sequence). Trimming took off 3 bases at V and 3 bases at J, with 19 bases between the two ends. The CDR3, as DNA: TGTGCCAGTAGTATCCCCCTTTCAGTTTGGATAACAGATACGCAGTATTTT. Translated, it gives CASSIPLSVWITDTQYF.

The chain joins TRBV6-2 or TRBV6-3 to TRBJ1-5; no firm D call. The CDR3 runs 13 residues. V was pared by 4 bases and J by 7 bases, with 11 bases between. CDR1 and CDR2 (germline): MNHEY, SVGEGT. The DNA for the CDR3 is TGTGCCAGCAGTTCCGGAATTTGGCAGCCCCAGCATTTT. Translated, it gives CASSSGIWQPQHF.

This clonotype has at least ten counts. V usage is TRBV2 and J usage is TRBJ2-1; 10 nucleotides agree with TRBD2. Germline CDR1 and CDR2: SNHLY and FYNNEI. J gave up 2 bases and V 4 bases, and 5 bases lay outside the gene matches. This CDR3 has 16 residues. CDR3 DNA: TGTGCCAGCAGTGGGGGACTAGCGTCGACCTACAATGAGCAGTTCTTC. Amino acids: CASSGGLASTYNEQFF.